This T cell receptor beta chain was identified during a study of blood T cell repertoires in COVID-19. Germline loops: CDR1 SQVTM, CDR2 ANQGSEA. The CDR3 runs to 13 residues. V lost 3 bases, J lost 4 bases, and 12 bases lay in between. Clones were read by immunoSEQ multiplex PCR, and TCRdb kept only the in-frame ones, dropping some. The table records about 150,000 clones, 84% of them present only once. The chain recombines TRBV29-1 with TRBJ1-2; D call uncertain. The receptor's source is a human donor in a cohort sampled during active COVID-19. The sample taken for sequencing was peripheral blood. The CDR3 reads CSVDRYQVYGYTF. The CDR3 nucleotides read TGCAGCGTTGATCGGTACCAGGTCTATGGCTACACCTTC.